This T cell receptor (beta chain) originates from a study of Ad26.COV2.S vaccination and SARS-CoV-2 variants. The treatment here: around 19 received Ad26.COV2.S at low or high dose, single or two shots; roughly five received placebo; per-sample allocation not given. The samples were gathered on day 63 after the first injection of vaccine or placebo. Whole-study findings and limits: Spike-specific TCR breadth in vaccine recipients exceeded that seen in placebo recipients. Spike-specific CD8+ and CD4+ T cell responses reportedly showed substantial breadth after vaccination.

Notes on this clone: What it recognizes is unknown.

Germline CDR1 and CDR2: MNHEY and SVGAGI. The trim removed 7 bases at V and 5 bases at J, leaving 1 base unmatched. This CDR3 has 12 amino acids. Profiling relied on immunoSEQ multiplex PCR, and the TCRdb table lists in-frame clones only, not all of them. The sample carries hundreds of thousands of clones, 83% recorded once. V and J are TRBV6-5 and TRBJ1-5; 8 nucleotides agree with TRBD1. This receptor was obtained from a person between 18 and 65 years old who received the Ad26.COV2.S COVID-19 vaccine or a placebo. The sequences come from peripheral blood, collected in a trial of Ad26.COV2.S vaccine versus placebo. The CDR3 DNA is TGTGCCAGCATGGACAGGGATCAGCCCCAGCATTTT. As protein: CASMDRDQPQHF.